A selection of T cell receptor beta chains follows, all from one sample in a study of blood T cell repertoires in COVID-19. Using immunoSEQ multiplex PCR, the repertoire was profiled, and TCRdb retains in-frame clones only, with some absent. The sample yields some 140,000 clones, about 78% seen once. Input material: peripheral blood. The receptors come from a man aged 60-69 years who had recovered from COVID-19. Each CDR3 is given with its conserved first and last residue. Fields, in order: D gene, V gene, J gene, CDR3 protein. D genes are given only for firm matches.

D gene: .
V gene: TRBV7-2
J gene: TRBJ2-1
CDR3 protein: CASSLSPPLWANEQFF

D gene: TRBD2
V gene: TRBV28
J gene: TRBJ2-3
CDR3 protein: CASSSGTSGRRPDTQYF

D gene: .
V gene: TRBV6-5
J gene: TRBJ2-2
CDR3 protein: CASSSMGGKNTGELFF

D gene: .
V gene: TRBV5-1
J gene: TRBJ1-4
CDR3 protein: CASSYSGEKLFF

D gene: TRBD1
V gene: TRBV25-1
J gene: TRBJ1-4
CDR3 protein: CASSDPGTGDEKLFF

D gene: .
V gene: TRBV5-4
J gene: TRBJ2-2
CDR3 protein: CASRHTGNTGELFF

D gene: TRBD2
V gene: TRBV7-2
J gene: TRBJ2-5
CDR3 protein: CASSFRREGETQYF

D gene: TRBD1
V gene: TRBV10-3
J gene: TRBJ2-7
CDR3 protein: CATQTGGRDEQYF

D gene: TRBD2
V gene: TRBV30
J gene: TRBJ2-3
CDR3 protein: CAWKEGGADTQYF

D gene: .
V gene: TRBV7-3
J gene: TRBJ1-6
CDR3 protein: CASSLNPGNSPLHF

D gene: .
V gene: TRBV6-5
J gene: TRBJ2-2
CDR3 protein: CASTQGLGGELFF

D gene: .
V gene: TRBV29-1
J gene: TRBJ2-2
CDR3 protein: CSVARGGTGELFF

D gene: TRBD1
V gene: TRBV29-1
J gene: TRBJ1-1
CDR3 protein: CSVDRDRGHGTEAFF

D gene: TRBD2
V gene: TRBV18
J gene: TRBJ2-3
CDR3 protein: CASSPAGTSTTDTQYF

D gene: .
V gene: TRBV9
J gene: TRBJ2-2
CDR3 protein: CASSVGVGGHTGELFF

D gene: TRBD2
V gene: TRBV25-1
J gene: TRBJ2-5
CDR3 protein: CASSELSSGAQETQYF

D gene: TRBD2
V gene: TRBV9
J gene: TRBJ2-3
CDR3 protein: CASSATSGGAGTQYF

D gene: .
V gene: TRBV4-3
J gene: TRBJ2-1
CDR3 protein: CASSLGGPFPPNEQFF

D gene: .
V gene: TRBV19
J gene: TRBJ1-2
CDR3 protein: CASSLDSFGRSYGYTF

D gene: TRBD1
V gene: TRBV19
J gene: TRBJ1-2
CDR3 protein: CASGDRGGGYTF

D gene: TRBD1
V gene: TRBV7-2
J gene: TRBJ2-7
CDR3 protein: CASSLYIQGANEQYF

D gene: TRBD2
V gene: TRBV24-1
J gene: TRBJ2-3
CDR3 protein: CATSEGSGRTDTQYF

D gene: .
V gene: TRBV7-2
J gene: TRBJ1-4
CDR3 protein: CASSRMTLSEKLFF

D gene: .
V gene: TRBV6-5
J gene: TRBJ2-2
CDR3 protein: CASSFYTGELFF

D gene: .
V gene: TRBV12-3/TRBV12-4
J gene: TRBJ1-1
CDR3 protein: CASSLVGRAFF

D gene: TRBD2
V gene: TRBV3-1/TRBV3-2
J gene: TRBJ2-7
CDR3 protein: CASSQVGLAGGPRYEQYF

D gene: TRBD1
V gene: TRBV9
J gene: TRBJ1-4
CDR3 protein: CASSVAGLSTGNEKLFF

D gene: .
V gene: TRBV10-3
J gene: TRBJ2-3
CDR3 protein: CAISGGQGPTDTQYF

D gene: TRBD2
V gene: TRBV7-2
J gene: TRBJ2-5
CDR3 protein: CASSLVAGGGQETQYF

D gene: .
V gene: TRBV5-8
J gene: TRBJ1-1
CDR3 protein: CASSPDTEAFF

D gene: TRBD2
V gene: TRBV7-2
J gene: TRBJ2-1
CDR3 protein: CASSLVVLRGGNNEQFF

D gene: TRBD1
V gene: TRBV28
J gene: TRBJ1-4
CDR3 protein: CASTTGGDEKLFF

D gene: .
V gene: TRBV5-1
J gene: TRBJ1-3
CDR3 protein: CASSRTVNSGNTIYF

D gene: .
V gene: TRBV27
J gene: TRBJ1-2
CDR3 protein: CASSSRDTGHYGYTF

D gene: .
V gene: TRBV5-6
J gene: TRBJ1-1
CDR3 protein: CASSPIRRGVGNTEAFF

D gene: .
V gene: TRBV30
J gene: TRBJ2-2
CDR3 protein: CAWSFMVGTGELFF

D gene: .
V gene: TRBV6-5
J gene: TRBJ1-4
CDR3 protein: CASSYSRRRDDEKLFF

D gene: TRBD1
V gene: TRBV7-2
J gene: TRBJ2-5
CDR3 protein: CASSSTGGTQATQYF

D gene: TRBD2
V gene: TRBV24-1
J gene: TRBJ2-3
CDR3 protein: CATSDPLTSGGPSRTDTQYF

D gene: .
V gene: TRBV5-1
J gene: TRBJ2-2
CDR3 protein: CASSLARTGELFF

D gene: .
V gene: TRBV2
J gene: TRBJ1-6
CDR3 protein: CASRLGHQPLHF

D gene: TRBD1
V gene: TRBV6-2/TRBV6-3
J gene: TRBJ2-7
CDR3 protein: CASSGRDRGTYEQYF

D gene: .
V gene: TRBV5-5
J gene: TRBJ2-3
CDR3 protein: CASSWGEYF

D gene: .
V gene: TRBV27
J gene: TRBJ2-2
CDR3 protein: CASRTVQGLSNTGELFF

D gene: TRBD2
V gene: TRBV4-2
J gene: TRBJ2-2
CDR3 protein: CASSRGLAGANTGELFF

D gene: TRBD2
V gene: TRBV2
J gene: TRBJ2-1
CDR3 protein: CASSEAGDSYNEQFF

D gene: .
V gene: TRBV28
J gene: TRBJ2-7
CDR3 protein: CASSLSGDPYEQYF

D gene: .
V gene: TRBV19
J gene: TRBJ2-7
CDR3 protein: CASSISPGRAYEQYF

D gene: .
V gene: TRBV6-6
J gene: TRBJ2-1
CDR3 protein: CASRYEQGSYNEQFF

D gene: .
V gene: TRBV2
J gene: TRBJ1-1
CDR3 protein: CASNRDGGNTEAFF

D gene: .
V gene: TRBV5-4
J gene: TRBJ1-2
CDR3 protein: CASSFEGRNYGYTF

D gene: .
V gene: TRBV7-2
J gene: TRBJ1-1
CDR3 protein: CASSLSAGVRETEAFF

D gene: TRBD1
V gene: TRBV5-4
J gene: TRBJ2-1
CDR3 protein: CASSIGTGTDEQFF

D gene: TRBD1
V gene: TRBV18
J gene: TRBJ1-1
CDR3 protein: CASSQDRGAEAFF

D gene: TRBD1
V gene: TRBV19
J gene: TRBJ1-2
CDR3 protein: CASSPRDRGAGGVYTF

D gene: TRBD2
V gene: TRBV11-2
J gene: TRBJ2-7
CDR3 protein: CASTSGLAGGYEQYF

D gene: .
V gene: TRBV30
J gene: TRBJ1-2
CDR3 protein: CAWSSIRGAGGYTF

D gene: TRBD1
V gene: TRBV6-2/TRBV6-3
J gene: TRBJ2-7
CDR3 protein: CASSYSLKRSGTGGYEQYF

D gene: .
V gene: TRBV4-1
J gene: TRBJ2-5
CDR3 protein: CASSQVPSSAQETQYF

D gene: .
V gene: TRBV6-6
J gene: TRBJ2-7
CDR3 protein: CASSDRDTSYEQYF